The entry below describes one T cell receptor (beta chain). Its antigen remains unknown. From germline, CDR1 is MDHEN and CDR2 SYDVKM. This CDR3 region has 15 residues. V trimming: 5 bases; J trimming: 6 bases; junction bases outside the gene matches: 9. This entry belongs to a study of cytomegalovirus exposure and HLA in healthy donors. Study overall: Tens of millions of unique TCRs, all from HLA-typed donors, were included in an early release of the data. Overall study results and limits: Later, an analysis found that common viral pathogens appeared to be linked with several of the most significant clusters. Across donors, most TCRs were seen rarely, yet some public ones were widespread. An analysis done earlier found most TCR beta V segments productive about 87% or about 30% of the time.

Researchers ran the PCR with 60 Vbeta and 13 Jbeta primers. Only in-frame clones appear in the TCRdb table, and some are missing; sequencing was by immunoSEQ multiplex PCR. The data contain 130,000 or so clones, 70% to 80% of them singletons. Sequencing was carried out using PBMCs. The receptor comes from a female donor in good health and CMV-seronegative. The genes are TRBV28 and TRBJ2-1; 8 nucleotides line up with TRBD1. The CDR3 region is CASSGSGQGGNEQFF. CDR3 nucleotides: TGTGCCAGCAGTGGGTCCGGACAGGGCGGCAATGAGCAGTTCTTC.